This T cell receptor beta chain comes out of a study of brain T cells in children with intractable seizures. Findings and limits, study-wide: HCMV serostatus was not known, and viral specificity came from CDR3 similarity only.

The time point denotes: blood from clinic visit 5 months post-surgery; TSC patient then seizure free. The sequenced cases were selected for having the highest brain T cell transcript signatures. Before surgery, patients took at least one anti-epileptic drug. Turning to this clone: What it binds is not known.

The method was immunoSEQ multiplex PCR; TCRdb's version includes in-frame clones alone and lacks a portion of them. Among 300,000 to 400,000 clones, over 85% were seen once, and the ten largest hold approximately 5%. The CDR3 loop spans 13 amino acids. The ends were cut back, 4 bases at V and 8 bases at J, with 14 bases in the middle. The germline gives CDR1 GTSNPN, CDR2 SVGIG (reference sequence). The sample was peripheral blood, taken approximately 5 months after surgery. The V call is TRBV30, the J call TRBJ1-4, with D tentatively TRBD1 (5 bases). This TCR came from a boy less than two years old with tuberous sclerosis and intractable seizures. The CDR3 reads CAWIRQGSEKLFF. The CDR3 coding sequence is TGTGCCTGGATTAGGCAGGGTTCGGAAAAACTGTTTTTT.